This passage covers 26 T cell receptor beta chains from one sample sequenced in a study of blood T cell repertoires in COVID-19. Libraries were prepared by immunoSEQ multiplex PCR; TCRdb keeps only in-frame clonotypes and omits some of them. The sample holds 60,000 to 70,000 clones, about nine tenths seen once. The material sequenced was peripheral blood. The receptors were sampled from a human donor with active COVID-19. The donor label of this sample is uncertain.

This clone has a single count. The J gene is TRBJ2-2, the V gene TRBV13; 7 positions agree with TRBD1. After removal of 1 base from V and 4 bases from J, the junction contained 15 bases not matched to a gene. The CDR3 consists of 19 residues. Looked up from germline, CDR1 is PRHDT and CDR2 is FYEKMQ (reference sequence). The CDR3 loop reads CASSLAAADPGGSTGELFF. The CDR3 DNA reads TGTGCCAGCAGCTTAGCGGCGGCCGACCCAGGGGGTTCCACCGGGGAGCTGTTTTTT. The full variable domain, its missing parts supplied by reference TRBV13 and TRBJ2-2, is AAGVIQSPRHLIKEKRETATLKCYPIPRHDTVYWYQQGPGQDPQFLISFYEKMQSDKGSIPDRFSAQQFSDYHSELNMSSLELGDSALYFCASSLAAADPGGSTGELFFGEGSRLTVL.

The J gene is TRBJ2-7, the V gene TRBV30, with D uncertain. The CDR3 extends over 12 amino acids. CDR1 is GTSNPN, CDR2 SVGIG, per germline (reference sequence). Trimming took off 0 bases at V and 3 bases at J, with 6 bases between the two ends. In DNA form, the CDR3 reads TGTGCCTGGAGTGTACCGGGCTACGAGCAGTACTTC. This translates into CAWSVPGYEQYF.

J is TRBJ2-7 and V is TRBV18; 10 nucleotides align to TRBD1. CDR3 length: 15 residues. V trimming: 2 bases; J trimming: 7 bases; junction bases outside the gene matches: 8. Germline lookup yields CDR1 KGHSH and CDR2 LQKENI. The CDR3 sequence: CASSPRTGGVVEQYF. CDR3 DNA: TGTGCCAGCTCACCAAGGACAGGGGGTGTGGTGGAGCAGTACTTC.

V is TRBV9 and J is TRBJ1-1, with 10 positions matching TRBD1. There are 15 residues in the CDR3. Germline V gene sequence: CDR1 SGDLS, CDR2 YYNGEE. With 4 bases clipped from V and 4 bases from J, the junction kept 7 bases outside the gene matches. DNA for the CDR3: TGTGCCAGCAGCTCGCTGGACAGGGGGTTCACTGAAGCTTTCTTT. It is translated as CASSSLDRGFTEAFF.

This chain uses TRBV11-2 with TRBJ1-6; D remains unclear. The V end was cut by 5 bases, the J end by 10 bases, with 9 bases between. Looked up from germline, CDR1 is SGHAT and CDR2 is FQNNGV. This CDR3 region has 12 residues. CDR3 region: CASSRLESPLHF. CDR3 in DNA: TGTGCCAGCAGCCGCTTGGAGTCACCCCTCCACTTT.

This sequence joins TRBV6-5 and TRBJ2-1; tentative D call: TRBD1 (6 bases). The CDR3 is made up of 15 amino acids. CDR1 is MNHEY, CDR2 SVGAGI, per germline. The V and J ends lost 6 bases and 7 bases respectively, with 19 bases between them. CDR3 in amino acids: CASSPQGSRGNEQFF. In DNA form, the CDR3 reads TGTGCCAGCAGCCCACAGGGAAGCCGAGGGAATGAGCAGTTCTTC.

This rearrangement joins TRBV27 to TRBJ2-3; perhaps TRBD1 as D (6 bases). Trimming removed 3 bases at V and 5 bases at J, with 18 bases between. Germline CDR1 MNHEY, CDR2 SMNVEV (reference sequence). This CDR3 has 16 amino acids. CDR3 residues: CASSLYRVALRDTQYF. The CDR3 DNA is TGTGCCAGCAGTTTGTACAGGGTTGCTTTACGAGATACGCAGTATTTT.

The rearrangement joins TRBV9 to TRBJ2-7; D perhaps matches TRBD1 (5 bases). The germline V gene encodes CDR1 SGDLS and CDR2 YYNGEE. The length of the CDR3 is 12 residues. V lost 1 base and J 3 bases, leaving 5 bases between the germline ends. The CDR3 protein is CASSVRGYEQYF. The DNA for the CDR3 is TGTGCCAGCAGCGTAAGGGGCTACGAGCAGTACTTC.

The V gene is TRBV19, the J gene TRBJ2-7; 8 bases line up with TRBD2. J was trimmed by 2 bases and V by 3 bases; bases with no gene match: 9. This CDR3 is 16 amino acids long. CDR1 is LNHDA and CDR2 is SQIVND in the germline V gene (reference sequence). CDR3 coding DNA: TGTGCCAGTAGTATCGGGGGGGTTGCCGCGACCTACGAGCAGTACTTC. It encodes CASSIGGVAATYEQYF.

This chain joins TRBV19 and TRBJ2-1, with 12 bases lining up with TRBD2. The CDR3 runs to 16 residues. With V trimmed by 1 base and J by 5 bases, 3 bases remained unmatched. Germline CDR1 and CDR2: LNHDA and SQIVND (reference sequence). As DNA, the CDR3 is TGTGCCAGTAGTATAGCTAGCGGGAGGGCAAACAATGAGCAGTTCTTC. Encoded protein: CASSIASGRANNEQFF.

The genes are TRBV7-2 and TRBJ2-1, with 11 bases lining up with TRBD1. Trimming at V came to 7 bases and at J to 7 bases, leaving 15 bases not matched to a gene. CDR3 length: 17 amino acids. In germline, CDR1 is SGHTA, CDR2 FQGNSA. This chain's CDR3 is CASTPHSGDRGRNEQFF. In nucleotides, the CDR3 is TGTGCCAGCACCCCCCATTCAGGGGACAGGGGGAGAAATGAGCAGTTCTTC. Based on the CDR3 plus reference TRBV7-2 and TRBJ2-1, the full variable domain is GAGVSQSPSNKVTEKGKDVELRCDPISGHTALYWYRQSLGQGLEFLIYFQGNSAPDKSGLPSDRFSAERTGGSVSTLTIQRTQQEDSAVYLCASTPHSGDRGRNEQFFGPGTRLTVL.

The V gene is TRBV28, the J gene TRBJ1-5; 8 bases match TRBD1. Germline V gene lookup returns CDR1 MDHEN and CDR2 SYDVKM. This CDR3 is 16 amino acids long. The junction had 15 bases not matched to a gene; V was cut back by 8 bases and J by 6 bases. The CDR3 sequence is CASRSPFAGGSQPQHF. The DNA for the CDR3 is TGTGCCAGCCGCTCCCCTTTTGCAGGGGGCAGTCAGCCCCAGCATTTT. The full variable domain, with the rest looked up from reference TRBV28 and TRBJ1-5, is DVKVTQSSRYLVKRTGEKVFLECVQDMDHENMFWYRQDPGLGLRLIYFSYDVKMKEKGDIPEGYSVSREKKERFSLILESASTNQTSMYLCASRSPFAGGSQPQHFGDGTRLSIL.

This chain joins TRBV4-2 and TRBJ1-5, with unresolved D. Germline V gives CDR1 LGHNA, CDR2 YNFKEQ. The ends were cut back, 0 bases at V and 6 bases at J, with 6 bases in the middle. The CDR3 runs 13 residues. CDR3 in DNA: TGTGCCAGCAGCCAAGAACCGGGTCAGCCCCAGCATTTT. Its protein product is CASSQEPGQPQHF.

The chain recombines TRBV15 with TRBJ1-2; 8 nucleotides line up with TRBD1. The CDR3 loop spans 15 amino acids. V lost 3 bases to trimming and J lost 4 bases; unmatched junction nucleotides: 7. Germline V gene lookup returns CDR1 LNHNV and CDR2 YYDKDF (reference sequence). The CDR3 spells CATSRDRVKSYGYTF. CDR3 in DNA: TGTGCCACCAGCAGGGACAGGGTAAAATCCTATGGCTACACCTTC.

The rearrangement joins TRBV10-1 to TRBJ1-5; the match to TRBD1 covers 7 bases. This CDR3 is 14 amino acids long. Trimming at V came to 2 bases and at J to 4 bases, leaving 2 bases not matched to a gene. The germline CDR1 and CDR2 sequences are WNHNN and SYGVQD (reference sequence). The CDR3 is CASSEGTENQPQHF. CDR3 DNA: TGCGCCAGCAGTGAGGGGACAGAAAATCAGCCCCAGCATTTT.

DNA of the CDR3: TGTGCCAGCAGCATTATGGGGGAGCGGGGTTCCTACAATGAGCAGTTCTTC. Translation gives CASSIMGERGSYNEQFF. This rearrangement joins TRBV28 to TRBJ2-1; 7 nucleotides line up with TRBD2. Germline values: CDR1 MDHEN, CDR2 SYDVKM. V was clipped by 6 bases and J by 1 base; unmatched bases: 12. The CDR3 length is 17 residues.

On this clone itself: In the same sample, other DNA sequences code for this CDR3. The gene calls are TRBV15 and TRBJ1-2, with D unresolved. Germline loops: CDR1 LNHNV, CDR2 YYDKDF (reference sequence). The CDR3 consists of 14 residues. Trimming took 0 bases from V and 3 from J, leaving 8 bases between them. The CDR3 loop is CATSRDRQDYGYTF. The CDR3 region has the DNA TGTGCCACCAGCAGAGATAGGCAGGACTATGGCTACACCTTC.

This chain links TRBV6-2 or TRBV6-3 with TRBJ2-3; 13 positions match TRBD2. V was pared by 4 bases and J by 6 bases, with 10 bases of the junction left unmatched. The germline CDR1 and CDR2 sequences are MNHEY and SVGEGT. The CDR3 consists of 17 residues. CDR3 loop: CASSSRTSGSSSDTQYF. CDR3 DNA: TGTGCCAGCAGTTCCAGGACTAGCGGGAGTAGTTCGGATACGCAGTATTTT.

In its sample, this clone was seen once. The CDR3 loop reads CASSLTPRLAGLTDTQYF. CDR3 coding DNA: TGCGCCAGCAGCCTGACCCCTCGGCTAGCGGGATTAACAGATACGCAGTATTTT. The chain uses TRBV5-1 and TRBJ2-3, with 9 bases that match TRBD2. CDR3 size: 18 residues. V dropped 4 bases and J dropped 3; count of bases not matched to a gene: 15. The germline CDR1 and CDR2 sequences are SGHRS and YFSETQ. The whole variable domain, filled in from reference TRBV5-1 and TRBJ2-3, reads KAGVTQTPRYLIKTRGQQVTLSCSPISGHRSVSWYQQTPGQGLQFLFEYFSETQRNKGNFPGRFSGRQFSNSRSEMNVSTLELGDSALYLCASSLTPRLAGLTDTQYFGPGTRLTVL.

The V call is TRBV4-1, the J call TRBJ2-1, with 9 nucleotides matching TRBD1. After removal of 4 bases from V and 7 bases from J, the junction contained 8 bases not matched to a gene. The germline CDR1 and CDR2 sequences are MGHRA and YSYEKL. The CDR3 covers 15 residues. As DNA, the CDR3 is TGCGCCAGCAGCCGGCCCGGGACAGGGAAGAATGAGCAGTTCTTC. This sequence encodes CASSRPGTGKNEQFF.

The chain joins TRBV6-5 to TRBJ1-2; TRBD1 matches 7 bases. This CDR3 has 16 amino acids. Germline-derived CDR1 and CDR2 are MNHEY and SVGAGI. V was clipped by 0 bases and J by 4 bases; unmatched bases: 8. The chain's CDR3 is CASSYSGTAAGYGYTF. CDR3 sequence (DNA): TGTGCCAGCAGTTACTCCGGGACAGCCGCTGGCTATGGCTACACCTTC.

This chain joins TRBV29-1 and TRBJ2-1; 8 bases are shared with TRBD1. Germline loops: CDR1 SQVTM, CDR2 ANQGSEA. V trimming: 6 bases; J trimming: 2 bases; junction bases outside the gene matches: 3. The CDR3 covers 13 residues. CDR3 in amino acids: CSVDRGTYNEQFF. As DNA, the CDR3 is TGCAGCGTCGACAGGGGAACCTACAATGAGCAGTTCTTC.

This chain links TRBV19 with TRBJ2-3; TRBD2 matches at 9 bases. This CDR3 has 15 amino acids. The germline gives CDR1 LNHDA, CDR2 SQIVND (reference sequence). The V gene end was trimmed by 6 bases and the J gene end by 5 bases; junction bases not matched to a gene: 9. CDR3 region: CASRVAGVGGDTQYF. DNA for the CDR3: TGTGCCAGTAGGGTAGCGGGAGTTGGAGGAGATACGCAGTATTTT.

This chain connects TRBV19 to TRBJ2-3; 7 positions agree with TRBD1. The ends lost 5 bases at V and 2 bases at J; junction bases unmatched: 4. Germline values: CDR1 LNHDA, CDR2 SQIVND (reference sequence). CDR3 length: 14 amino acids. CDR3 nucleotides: TGTGCCAGTAGTGAGGACAGGTCCACAGATACGCAGTATTTT. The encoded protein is CASSEDRSTDTQYF.

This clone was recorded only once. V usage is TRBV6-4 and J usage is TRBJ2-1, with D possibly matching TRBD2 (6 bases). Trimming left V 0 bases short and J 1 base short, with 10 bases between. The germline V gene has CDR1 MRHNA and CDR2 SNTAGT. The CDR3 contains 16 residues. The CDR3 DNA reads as TGTGCCAGCAGTGACTCGGGCGGGGAGTCCTACAATGAGCAGTTCTTC. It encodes CASSDSGGESYNEQFF.

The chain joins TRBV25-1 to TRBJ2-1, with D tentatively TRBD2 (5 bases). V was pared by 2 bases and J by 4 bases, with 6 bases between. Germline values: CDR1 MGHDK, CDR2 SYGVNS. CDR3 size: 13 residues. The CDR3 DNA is TGTGCCAGCAGTGAAACGGGGTACAATGAGCAGTTCTTC. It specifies CASSETGYNEQFF.